Following are 27 T cell receptor beta chains from one sample sequenced in a study of regulatory T cells in long-lasting Graves disease. Time point in this sample: persistent/refractory GD, antithyroid drugs over 5 years with positive TRAb. Generation of the TCR library employed RNA extracted from PBMCs. Relying on iRepertoire HTBI primers and Arm-PCR of CDR3 regions, the team built TCR beta libraries. TCRdb itself ran the multiplex PCR reads through MiXCR, one entry per CDR3 protein. Of some 330,000 distinct CDR3 sequences detected, 20% to 25% appear once; the ten largest clones hold under 35%. The sample here was peripheral blood mononuclear cells (PBMCs), taken when the disease was refractory, from a patient treated with antithyroid drugs. These receptor sequences come from a woman in her thirties or forties with Graves disease.

The rearrangement uses TRBV30 and TRBJ2-7, with D tentatively TRBD1 or TRBD2 (5 bases each). Germline lookup yields CDR1 GTSNPN and CDR2 SVGIG (reference sequence). The CDR3 contains 18 residues. Trimming took off 2 bases at V and 5 bases at J, with 28 bases between the two ends. The CDR3 DNA reads as TGTGCCTGGAGTCCCCCCGCTACCCCCCTGGGACGTATCGACGAGCAGTACTTC. Encoded protein: CAWSPPATPLGRIDEQYF.

This clonotype was observed a handful of times. The chain couples TRBV6-5 to TRBJ2-5, with 8 bases that match TRBD1. The V gene's germline CDR1 is MNHEY and CDR2 SVGAGI. The length of the CDR3 is 18 residues. The trim removed 2 bases at V and 4 bases at J, leaving 15 bases unmatched. The CDR3 is CASSYLFSPGTGGETQYF. The CDR3 nucleotides are TGTGCCAGCAGTTACCTCTTTTCACCCGGGACAGGTGGAGAGACCCAGTACTTC.

This clonotype was seen many times. This rearrangement joins TRBV12-3 or TRBV12-4 to TRBJ2-1, with 8 bases fitting TRBD2. CDR3 length: 15 amino acids. V lost 3 bases, J lost 8 bases, and 9 bases stayed unmatched. In DNA, the CDR3 is TGTGCCAGCAGTTTTAGTTCGGGAGGGCGGCATGAGCAGTTCTTC. Translation: CASSFSSGGRHEQFF.

The chain links TRBV7-8 to TRBJ1-3; the D is unclear. The V gene lost 5 bases and the J gene lost 4 bases, with 18 bases spanning the gap. The CDR3 has 16 residues. CDR1 and CDR2 from the germline V gene are SGHVS and FQNEAQ. CDR3 nucleotide sequence: TGTGCCAGCAGCCCCACCCGGGGTTGTTACGGAAACACCATATATTTT. Its translation: CASSPTRGCYGNTIYF.

The chain recombines TRBV19 with TRBJ1-1; 9 nucleotides line up with TRBD1. Per the germline V gene, CDR1 is LNHDA and CDR2 is SQIVND (reference sequence). V lost 4 bases and J lost 3; bases outside the gene matches: 3. The CDR3 contains 14 residues. The CDR3 sequence: CASSTGQGHTEAFF. The CDR3 region has the DNA TGTGCCAGTAGTACGGGACAGGGCCACACTGAAGCTTTCTTT.

This clonotype was seen repeatedly, ten times or more. The chain couples TRBV2 to TRBJ1-1; D possibly corresponds to TRBD1 (6 bases). CDR3 size: 13 residues. CDR1 SNHLY and CDR2 FYNNEI come from the germline V gene. V lost 6 bases, J lost 4 bases, and 12 bases lay in between. The CDR3, as DNA: TGTGCCAGCAGACGAGGACAGTTCACTGAAGCTTTCTTT. Translating it yields CASRRGQFTEAFF.

The chain joins TRBV10-1 to TRBJ2-3; D remains unclear. The CDR3 spans 12 residues. V was trimmed by 3 bases and J by 5 bases, leaving 6 bases between them. The V gene's germline CDR1 is WNHNN and CDR2 SYGVQD (reference sequence). The CDR3 spells CASSDSIDTQYF. The CDR3 DNA reads as TGCGCCAGCAGTGACTCCATAGATACGCAGTATTTT.

V and J are TRBV2 and TRBJ1-2; D is possibly TRBD1 (6 bases). Germline assignment: CDR1 SNHLY and CDR2 FYNNEI. The CDR3 covers 15 residues. V was cut by 0 bases and J by 8 bases, with 16 bases left in between. CDR3 sequence (DNA): TGTGCCAGCAGTGAAGCCCCTTTCGGACAGTCGGGCTACACCTTC. It translates to CASSEAPFGQSGYTF.

This clonotype showed up just a few times. The chain employs TRBV29-1 and TRBJ1-1; the D gene is possibly TRBD1 (5 bases). CDR3 length: 13 amino acids. The V gene lost 6 bases and the J gene lost 4 bases, with 15 bases spanning the gap. Germline CDR1 reads SQVTM; CDR2 reads ANQGSEA. In DNA form, the CDR3 reads TGCAGCGTCCGGACACTAACGGGCACTGAAGCTTTCTTT. Protein sequence: CSVRTLTGTEAFF.

This clonotype occurred a few times. The gene calls are TRBV12-3 or TRBV12-4 and TRBJ2-1; unclear D gene. The CDR3 runs 12 residues. Trimming cost V 6 bases and J 9 bases, with 12 bases left between them. Written as DNA, the CDR3 is TGTGCCAGCAGAACGATTAGTGGTGAGCAGTTCTTC. Residues: CASRTISGEQFF.

The gene calls are TRBV10-1 and TRBJ2-2; 8 bases are shared with TRBD2. Germline loops: CDR1 WNHNN, CDR2 SYGVQD (reference sequence). The CDR3 has 14 amino acids. Trimming removed 2 bases from V and 7 bases from J; junction bases left unmatched: 3. CDR3 amino acids: CASSETGGIGELFF. In DNA, the CDR3 is TGCGCCAGCAGTGAGACGGGAGGGATCGGGGAGCTGTTTTTT.

This chain joins TRBV28 and TRBJ1-2, with D possibly being TRBD1 (5 bases). V dropped 5 bases and J dropped 5 bases, with 18 bases sitting between them. Germline-derived CDR1 and CDR2 are MDHEN and SYDVKM. This CDR3 spans 15 amino acids. The CDR3 DNA is TGTGCCAGCAGTCCTCCCTCCGAGGGACGATATGGCTACACCTTC. Its translation is CASSPPSEGRYGYTF.

The sample holds a few counts of this clonotype. The chain couples TRBV2 to TRBJ1-5; D not certain. Germline V gene data show CDR1 as SNHLY and CDR2 as FYNNEI. V shed 3 bases and J shed 0 bases, with 6 bases lying between them. The CDR3 is 14 residues long. The CDR3 region is CASSDMDSNQPQHF. DNA of the CDR3: TGTGCCAGCAGTGATATGGATAGCAATCAGCCCCAGCATTTT.

This sequence joins TRBV19 and TRBJ2-1; a weak D match, TRBD2 (6 bases). Trimming shortened V by 1 base and J by 2 bases, and 15 bases separated the two germline ends. This CDR3 spans 17 amino acids. Germline assignment: CDR1 LNHDA and CDR2 SQIVND (reference sequence). In DNA, the CDR3 is TGTGCCAGTAGTATAGGGGGCGTGGAGGGCCCCTACAATGAGCAGTTCTTC. This gives the protein CASSIGGVEGPYNEQFF.

The V call is TRBV9, the J call TRBJ2-2; D gene ambiguous. The V gene's germline CDR1 is SGDLS and CDR2 YYNGEE. Deletions cut 3 bases from V and 0 bases from J, with 15 bases between. The CDR3 is 17 residues long. Here the CDR3 reads CASSGMETRANTGELFF. In nucleotides, the CDR3 is TGTGCCAGCAGCGGTATGGAGACAAGAGCGAACACCGGGGAGCTGTTTTTT.

The V call is TRBV7-9, the J call TRBJ2-7; TRBD2 agrees at 9 bases. Trimming at V came to 6 bases and at J to 0 bases, leaving 6 bases not matched to a gene. Germline values: CDR1 SEHNR, CDR2 FQNEAQ (reference sequence). There are 15 residues in the CDR3. CDR3 bases: TGTGCCAGCAGTTTCTTAGCGGGGGCCTCCTACGAGCAGTACTTC. It yields the protein CASSFLAGASYEQYF.

The chain links TRBV6-5 to TRBJ1-5; D is possibly TRBD1 (5 bases). V lost 2 bases to trimming and J lost 5 bases, with 13 bases between them. The CDR3 totals 15 residues. Germline-derived CDR1 and CDR2 are MNHEY and SVGAGI. The chain's CDR3 is CASSYGYGGDQPQHF. The CDR3 DNA is TGTGCCAGCAGTTACGGGTACGGGGGGGATCAGCCCCAGCATTTT.

This clonotype was recorded many times. CDR3 region: CATSRGLSYGYTF. In DNA form, the CDR3 reads TGTGCCACCAGCCGGGGTCTCTCCTATGGCTACACCTTC. The chain carries TRBV24-1 and TRBJ1-2; no reliable D call. The CDR3 is made up of 13 amino acids. Germline V gives CDR1 KGHDR, CDR2 SFDVKD. The V gene lost 7 bases and the J gene lost 4 bases, with 12 bases spanning the gap.

This clonotype was counted many times. This chain uses TRBV28 with TRBJ2-7; no clear D gene. V shed 5 bases and J shed 3 bases, with 17 bases lying between them. This CDR3 has 15 amino acids. Germline loops: CDR1 MDHEN, CDR2 SYDVKM. CDR3 loop: CASSPPSVRFYEQYF. As DNA, the CDR3 is TGTGCCAGCAGTCCCCCCTCGGTTCGGTTCTACGAGCAGTACTTC.

The table lists this clonotype with a few counts. The chain is built from TRBV7-9 and TRBJ1-1, with 10 bases fitting TRBD1. In germline, CDR1 is SEHNR, CDR2 FQNEAQ (reference sequence). Unmatched junction bases numbered 12, after V lost 5 bases and J lost 0 bases. This CDR3 is 18 amino acids long. CDR3 bases: TGTGCCAGCAGCGCGCCCGGGACAGGGGCAAACCTGAACACTGAAGCTTTCTTT. This sequence encodes CASSAPGTGANLNTEAFF.

Concerning this clonotype: A read error may explain this, as a much larger clone is one base away. The chain employs TRBV7-8 and TRBJ2-7; the match to TRBD2 covers 8 bases. V shed 0 bases and J 3 bases; nucleotides not matched to a gene: 1. Germline lookup yields CDR1 SGHVS and CDR2 FQNEAQ. The CDR3 runs to 14 residues. The CDR3: CASSLAGRGYEQYF. In nucleotides, the CDR3 is TGTGCCAGCAGCTTAGCCGGGAGGGGCTACGAGCAGTACTTC.

This clonotype appeared many times. This chain uses TRBV2 with TRBJ2-7; TRBD2 agrees at 10 bases. Germline lookup yields CDR1 SNHLY and CDR2 FYNNEI. After removal of 3 bases from V and 6 bases from J, the junction contained 8 bases not matched to a gene. This CDR3 spans 15 amino acids. The CDR3 spells CASSDWLAGVSEQYF. As DNA, the CDR3 is TGTGCCAGCAGTGATTGGCTAGCGGGAGTTAGCGAGCAGTACTTC.

In its sample, this clonotype was seen many times. The rearrangement links TRBV28 to TRBJ1-1, with 8 bases fitting TRBD1. Germline CDR1 reads MDHEN; CDR2 reads SYDVKM. CDR3 size: 12 residues. With 6 bases clipped from V and 4 bases from J, the junction kept 1 base outside the gene matches. In nucleotides, the CDR3 is TGTGCCAGCAGAACAGGGGGCACTGAAGCTTTCTTT. Amino acid sequence: CASRTGGTEAFF.

The genes are TRBV28 and TRBJ2-1; no definite D call. The CDR3 runs 15 residues. The germline V gene has CDR1 MDHEN and CDR2 SYDVKM. The V end lost 4 bases, the J end lost 0 bases, and 10 bases lay between the germline ends. DNA of the CDR3: TGTGCCAGCAGTTCCGATCACGGCTCCTACAATGAGCAGTTCTTC. Translating gives CASSSDHGSYNEQFF. The complete variable domain, with remaining parts taken from reference TRBV28 and TRBJ2-1, reads DVKVTQSSRYLVKRTGEKVFLECVQDMDHENMFWYRQDPGLGLRLIYFSYDVKMKEKGDIPEGYSVSREKKERFSLILESASTNQTSMYLCASSSDHGSYNEQFFGPGTRLTVL.

The chain has TRBV10-3 and TRBJ1-5; D is perhaps TRBD1 (5 bases). Germline V CDR1 and CDR2: ENHRY, SYGVKD. Trimming cost V 2 bases and J 4 bases, with 12 bases left between them. This CDR3 is built from 15 residues. CDR3 sequence (DNA): TGTGCCATCAGTGAGCGGGGGGGGACGAATCAGCCCCAGCATTTT. It yields the protein CAISERGGTNQPQHF.

This clonotype was seen at least ten times. V is TRBV7-2 and J is TRBJ2-7; 7 bases agree with TRBD1. The V gene's germline CDR1 is SGHTA and CDR2 FQGNSA. The length of the CDR3 is 15 residues. J lost 2 bases, V lost 5 bases, and 9 bases had no gene match. The CDR3 protein is CASSRIPDRTYEQYF. CDR3 sequence (DNA): TGTGCCAGCAGCCGCATACCGGACAGGACCTACGAGCAGTACTTC. The full variable domain, its missing parts supplied by reference TRBV7-2 and TRBJ2-7, is GAGVSQSPSNKVTEKGKDVELRCDPISGHTALYWYRQSLGQGLEFLIYFQGNSAPDKSGLPSDRFSAERTGGSVSTLTIQRTQQEDSAVYLCASSRIPDRTYEQYFGPGTRLTVT.

This chain links TRBV9 with TRBJ2-7; 13 bases align to TRBD2. CDR3 length equals 23 residues. The V gene's germline CDR1 is SGDLS and CDR2 YYNGEE. Trimming cost V 3 bases and J 1 base; bases outside gene matches: 25. CDR3 amino acids: CASSGGRGEDGGLAGVVSYEQYF. The CDR3 DNA reads TGTGCCAGCAGCGGGGGGCGAGGGGAGGATGGAGGACTAGCGGGAGTGGTATCCTACGAGCAGTACTTC.